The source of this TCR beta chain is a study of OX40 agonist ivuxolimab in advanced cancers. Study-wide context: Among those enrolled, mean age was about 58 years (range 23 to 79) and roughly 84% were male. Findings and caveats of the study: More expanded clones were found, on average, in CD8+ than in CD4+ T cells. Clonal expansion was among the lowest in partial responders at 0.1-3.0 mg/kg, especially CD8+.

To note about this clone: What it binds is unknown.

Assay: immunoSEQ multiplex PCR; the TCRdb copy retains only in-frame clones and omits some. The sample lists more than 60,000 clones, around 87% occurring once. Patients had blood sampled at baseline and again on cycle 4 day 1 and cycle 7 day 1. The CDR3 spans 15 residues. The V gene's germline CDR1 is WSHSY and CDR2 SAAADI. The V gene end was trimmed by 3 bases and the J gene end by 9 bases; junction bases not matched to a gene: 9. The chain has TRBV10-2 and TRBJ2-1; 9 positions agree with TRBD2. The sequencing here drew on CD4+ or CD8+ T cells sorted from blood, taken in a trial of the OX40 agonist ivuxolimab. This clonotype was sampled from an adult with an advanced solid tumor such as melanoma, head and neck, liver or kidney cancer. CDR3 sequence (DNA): TGCGCCAGCAGTGAAAGGGCGGGGGGGAATACTGAGCAGTTCTTC. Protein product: CASSERAGGNTEQFF.